This T cell receptor beta chain stems from a study of blood T cell repertoires in COVID-19. Study at large: The origin of the acute and convalescent COVID-19 samples was the United States, Italy and Spain.

Authors' analysis steps: Cell counts per sample came from amplifying reference gene primers. Produced via immunoSEQ multiplex PCR; TCRdb's table is partial and in-frame only. The DNA was the basis for D and trimming; V, J and clone size are from that table. The sample has approximately 120,000 clones, 55% to 75% seen once. CDR1 and CDR2 (germline): SGDLS, YYNGEE. The ends lost 4 bases at V and 0 bases at J; junction bases unmatched: 3. CDR3 size: 15 residues. The origin of this receptor is a woman aged 70-85 years with acute or convalescent COVID-19. The sequenced sample was peripheral blood. The chain employs TRBV9 and TRBJ2-5; 10 bases are a match to TRBD1. The CDR3 spells CASSTGTGDQETQYF. CDR3 DNA sequence: TGTGCCAGCAGCACCGGGACAGGGGACCAAGAGACCCAGTACTTC.